This T cell receptor beta chain was recorded in a study of blood T cell repertoires in COVID-19. About the research overall: COVID-19 samples collected from the United States, Italy and Spain covered acute and convalescent phases.

This CDR3 spans 18 amino acids. CDR1 and CDR2 (germline): MGHRA, YSYEKL. The germline V and J ends were trimmed by 3 bases and 0 bases, with 20 bases remaining between them. This table comes from immunoSEQ multiplex PCR, and its TCRdb copy is limited to in-frame clones, with some not included. The sample shows about 97,000 clones, about 86% of them seen only once. This sequence joins TRBV4-1 and TRBJ1-1; D might be TRBD1 (6 bases). The sample was peripheral blood. The TCR was taken from a human donor in a cohort sampled during active COVID-19. CDR3 sequence: CASSHKPGQFRMNTEAFF. CDR3 nucleotide sequence: TGCGCCAGCAGCCACAAACCAGGACAGTTCCGCATGAACACTGAAGCTTTCTTT.